This TCR beta chain was obtained from a study of blood T cells in healthy people across ages. Study conclusions and caveats: Comparison with aged donors showed that long-lived donors had more naive CD4+ cells and higher diversity.

This CDR3 has 13 residues. CDR1 and CDR2 from the germline V gene are SGHNT and YENEEA. Trimming left V 6 bases short and J 0 bases short, with 5 bases between. This clonotype was seen at least ten times. Its antigen is currently unknown. A J-beta primer mix and a sample-barcoded 5' primer were used in a second PCR of about 7 to 11 cycles. TCRdb called the 5' RACE reads again in MiXCR, with one record for every CDR3 protein. This table has over 750,000 distinct CDR3 sequences, roughly 25% appearing once. The same data also contributed to another study, on T cells of mothers and their children. From that report: Overlap measured in related mother-child pairs was slightly, non-significantly higher than in unrelated pairs.

The chain has TRBV11-3 and TRBJ2-2; D not resolved. The sequence was collected from a boy under 18 in good health. The sample comprised blood. The CDR3 DNA reads TGTGCCAGCAGGGGGTCGAACACCGGGGAGCTGTTTTTT. Its protein is CASRGSNTGELFF.